These T cell receptor beta chains were read from a single sample in a study of shared clonotypes between healthy human individuals. The data were produced by immunoSEQ multiplex PCR, yet TCRdb's version contains in-frame clones alone and is incomplete. The sample lists 2 million to 2.5 million clones, around 95% occurring once. Sequencing input: naive CD4+ T cells sorted from blood. The receptors were sampled from a man between 18 and 35 years old in good health. Each CDR3 is given with its conserved first and last residue. The D gene is left open where the match is weak. Size tells how often a clone was seen (once, few, many) or the class of an expanded clone, and some rows leave it out.

j_gene | d_gene | v_gene | abundance | CDR3aa | CDR3nt
TRBJ2-1 | TRBD2 | TRBV4-3 | . | CASSRAGGSYNEQFF | TGCGCCAGCAGCCGAGCGGGAGGGTCCTACAATGAGCAGTTCTTC
TRBJ2-7 | . | TRBV27 | . | CASKSGRGVNEQYF | TGTGCCAGCAAGTCAGGCAGGGGGGTCAACGAGCAGTACTTC
TRBJ2-3 | TRBD2 | TRBV10-3 | . | CAINPSPQRGPTDTQYF | TGTGCCATCAACCCGAGCCCCCAGCGGGGGCCCACAGATACGCAGTATTTT
TRBJ1-2 | . | TRBV10-3 | . | CAISEGDTRNYGYTF | TGTGCCATCAGTGAGGGGGACACCCGCAACTATGGCTACACCTTC
TRBJ1-2 | . | TRBV6-5 | . | CASSPLRQSNGYTF | TGTGCCAGCAGTCCCTTAAGACAGAGTAATGGCTACACCTTC
TRBJ2-7 | TRBD1 | TRBV12-5 | . | CASGLVFSGQGFSYEQYF | TGTGCTAGTGGTTTGGTATTTAGCGGACAGGGCTTTTCCTACGAGCAGTACTTC
TRBJ2-2 | TRBD1 | TRBV11-2 | . | CASRHVGQHLTGELFF | TGTGCCAGCAGACACGTGGGACAGCATCTCACCGGGGAGCTGTTTTTT
TRBJ1-6 | . | TRBV2 | . | CASSEIWFQDSGSPLHF | TGTGCCAGCAGTGAAATATGGTTTCAGGACTCGGGTTCACCCCTCCACTTT
TRBJ2-7 | . | TRBV29-1 | . | CSVEPMKGRSSYEQYF | TGCAGCGTTGAACCGATGAAGGGGAGAAGCTCCTACGAGCAGTACTTC
TRBJ1-2 | TRBD1 | TRBV28 | . | CASSLRQGLFGYTF | TGTGCCAGCAGTTTAAGACAGGGTCTCTTTGGCTACACCTTC
TRBJ1-6 | . | TRBV5-5 | few | CASPRVIVLF | TGTGCCAGCCCTCGGGTTATCGTCCTCTTT
TRBJ2-3 | . | TRBV7-9 | . | CASSASMDTQYF | TGTGCCAGCAGCGCCAGCATGGATACGCAGTATTTT
TRBJ2-2 | TRBD2 | TRBV15 | . | CATSRGSGTNTGELFF | TGTGCCACCAGCAGAGGTAGCGGGACGAACACCGGGGAGCTGTTTTTT
TRBJ1-3 | . | TRBV7-9 | . | CASSKSGSGNTIYF | TGTGCCAGCAGCAAATCAGGGTCTGGAAACACCATATATTTT
TRBJ2-5 | . | TRBV11-2 | . | CASRSLRGRSQETQYF | TGTGCCAGCAGGTCACTCAGGGGAAGGAGCCAAGAGACCCAGTACTTC
TRBJ1-3 | . | TRBV7-9 | . | CASQSTGNTIYF | TGTGCCAGCCAGAGTACAGGAAACACCATATATTTT
TRBJ2-7 | TRBD2 | TRBV11-2 | . | CASSLISGRRGEQYF | TGTGCCAGCAGCTTAATTAGCGGGAGGCGGGGCGAGCAGTACTTC
TRBJ2-3 | . | TRBV2 | . | CASTTGWNTDTQYF | TGTGCCAGCACTACAGGGTGGAATACAGATACGCAGTATTTT
TRBJ2-7 | TRBD1 | TRBV9 | . | CASSVGGQGGSYEQYF | TGTGCCAGCAGCGTAGGGGGACAGGGTGGCTCCTACGAGCAGTACTTC
TRBJ1-4 | . | TRBV28 | . | CASSLTEGNEKLFF | TGTGCCAGCAGTTTGACAGAGGGGAACGAAAAACTGTTTTTT
TRBJ2-3 | . | TRBV2 | . | CASSEQFSTDTQYF | TGTGCCAGCAGTGAACAGTTTAGCACAGATACGCAGTATTTT
TRBJ2-3 | . | TRBV25-1 | . | CASSGYTDTQYF | TGTGCCAGCAGCGGTTACACAGATACGCAGTATTTT
TRBJ1-3 | . | TRBV2 | . | CASSEWQAGNTIYF | TGTGCCAGCAGTGAATGGCAGGCTGGAAACACCATATATTTT
TRBJ1-2 | . | TRBV5-1 | . | CASKPGPLNYGYTF | TGCGCCAGCAAGCCGGGGCCACTTAACTATGGCTACACCTTC
TRBJ1-1 | . | TRBV28 | . | CASSFQGGGTEAFF | TGTGCCAGCAGTTTCCAGGGAGGCGGGACTGAAGCTTTCTTT
TRBJ2-3 | . | TRBV12-5 | . | CASGAPSTDTQYF | TGTGCTAGTGGAGCCCCTAGCACAGATACGCAGTATTTT
TRBJ1-3 | . | TRBV4-1 | . | CASSQEQNFGNTIYF | TGCGCCAGCAGCCAAGAACAGAACTTTGGAAACACCATATATTTT
TRBJ2-1 | TRBD2 | TRBV5-1 | . | CASSLESGRNYNEQFF | TGCGCCAGCAGCTTGGAAAGCGGGAGGAACTACAATGAGCAGTTCTTC
TRBJ1-1 | TRBD1 | TRBV19 | . | CASSRPDRPWTEAFF | TGTGCCAGTAGTAGACCGGACAGGCCATGGACTGAAGCTTTCTTT
TRBJ1-5 | . | TRBV30 | . | CAWSSQDNQPQHF | TGTGCCTGGAGTTCTCAGGACAATCAGCCCCAGCATTTT
TRBJ2-7 | TRBD1 | TRBV7-9 | once | CASSLATDRGLEQYF | TGTGCCAGCAGCTTAGCGACCGACAGGGGCCTCGAGCAGTACTTC
TRBJ2-3 | . | TRBV18 | once | CASAPPSSTDTQYF | TGTGCCAGCGCCCCCCCCTCTAGCACAGATACGCAGTATTTT
TRBJ2-7 | TRBD1 | TRBV6-6 | . | CASSWTGVEVGEQYF | TGTGCCAGCAGCTGGACAGGGGTTGAAGTTGGCGAGCAGTACTTC
TRBJ2-1 | TRBD1 | TRBV19 | once | CASSIPIGTGYNEQFF | TGTGCCAGTAGTATACCCATCGGGACAGGGTACAATGAGCAGTTCTTC
TRBJ1-6 | TRBD1 | TRBV4-3 | . | CASSHLDRENSPLHF | TGCGCCAGCAGCCACTTAGACAGGGAGAATTCACCCCTCCACTTT
TRBJ2-3 | . | TRBV4-3 | . | CASSQDRERGTDTQYF | TGCGCCAGCAGCCAAGATAGGGAAAGGGGTACAGATACGCAGTATTTT
TRBJ2-2 | TRBD2 | TRBV9 | . | CASSPREASNTGELFF | TGTGCCAGCAGCCCCCGGGAGGCGAGTAACACCGGGGAGCTGTTTTTT
TRBJ2-1 | . | TRBV5-8 | . | CASSLATFPYNEQFF | TGTGCCAGCAGCTTGGCGACCTTCCCCTACAATGAGCAGTTCTTC
TRBJ2-5 | . | TRBV5-1 | once | CASSEGTAETQYF | TGCGCCAGCAGCGAAGGGACTGCGGAGACCCAGTACTTC
TRBJ1-1 | . | TRBV2 | . | CASSEARWENAEAFF | TGTGCCAGCAGTGAAGCGCGTTGGGAGAACGCTGAAGCTTTCTTT
TRBJ2-7 | . | TRBV7-9 | . | CASSLGEAYEQYF | TGTGCCAGCAGCTTAGGTGAAGCCTACGAGCAGTACTTC
TRBJ2-7 | . | TRBV21-1 | . | CASSKGCGSGSYEQYF | TGTGCCAGCAGCAAAGGGTGCGGGAGTGGGTCCTACGAGCAGTACTTC
TRBJ2-1 | TRBD2 | TRBV7-2 | . | CASIPTSGRASNEQFF | TGTGCCAGCATACCCACTAGCGGGAGGGCGTCGAATGAGCAGTTCTTC
TRBJ2-7 | TRBD1 | TRBV30 | . | CASTGDGSEQYF | TGTGCCTCGACAGGGGACGGTTCTGAGCAGTACTTC
TRBJ2-1 | TRBD2 | TRBV6-5 | . | CASTRLAGHNEQFF | TGTGCCAGCACCAGACTAGCTGGGCACAATGAGCAGTTCTTC
TRBJ1-4 | TRBD1 | TRBV25-1 | . | CASSEGGTATPRVF | TGTGCCAGCAGTGAAGGCGGGACAGCCACCCCACGGGTTTTT
TRBJ2-1 | . | TRBV10-3 | . | CAISEDGGLIGNEQFF | TGTGCCATCAGTGAAGATGGGGGGCTGATTGGCAATGAGCAGTTCTTC
TRBJ2-1 | . | TRBV6-4 | . | CASSDSIRTSEQFF | TGTGCCAGCAGTGACTCGATCCGGACCAGTGAGCAGTTCTTC
TRBJ1-6 | TRBD1 | TRBV19 | . | CASSLQGSSYNSPLHF | TGTGCCAGTAGTCTACAGGGGAGCTCCTATAATTCACCCCTCCACTTT
TRBJ1-3 | TRBD1 | TRBV7-2 | . | CASSSTWTGGSSGNTIYF | TGTGCCAGCAGCTCCACCTGGACAGGGGGCTCGTCTGGAAACACCATATATTTT
TRBJ1-1 | . | TRBV27 | . | CASSSSEGGNTEAFF | TGTGCCAGCAGTTCCTCGGAAGGGGGGAACACTGAAGCTTTCTTT
TRBJ2-3 | . | TRBV27 | . | CASSLNAASDTDTQYF | TGTGCCAGCAGTTTAAACGCGGCTAGCGACACAGATACGCAGTATTTT
TRBJ1-1 | . | TRBV10-1 | few | CASSATGSDTEAFF | TGCGCCAGCAGCGCTACAGGGTCGGACACTGAAGCTTTCTTT
TRBJ1-2 | . | TRBV6-1 | . | CASITGGVYGYTF | TGTGCCAGCATCACGGGGGGCGTCTATGGCTACACCTTC
TRBJ2-6 | . | TRBV5-5 | . | CASSLGRSSGANVLTF | TGTGCCAGCAGCTTGGGGAGGTCATCTGGGGCCAACGTCCTGACTTTC
TRBJ1-2 | . | TRBV27 | . | CASSRYGGNYGYTF | TGTGCCAGCAGTCGTTACGGGGGAAACTATGGCTACACCTTC
TRBJ2-3 | . | TRBV18 | . | CASSPVGGGFSTDTQYF | TGTGCCAGCTCCCCTGTCGGCGGGGGCTTTAGCACAGATACGCAGTATTTT
TRBJ2-1 | . | TRBV6-5 | . | CASSPKLVGNNEQFF | TGTGCCAGCAGCCCGAAGCTTGTAGGGAACAATGAGCAGTTCTTC
TRBJ1-2 | . | TRBV7-3 | . | CASSRSAGEGGYTF | TGTGCCAGCAGCAGAAGTGCAGGGGAGGGCGGCTACACCTTC
TRBJ1-4 | . | TRBV7-9 | . | CASSLLREATNEKLFF | TGTGCCAGCAGCTTATTAAGGGAAGCAACTAATGAAAAACTGTTTTTT